This TCR beta chain was profiled in a study of blood T cells in healthy people across ages. Study-wide findings and caveats: Whereas aged donors had fewer naive CD4+ cells, long-lived donors had more of them and higher diversity. Changes in expanded clonotypes were possibly confounded, as the CMV status of donors was unknown.

Comments on this clonotype: The antigen remains unidentified.

A minimum of 6.5 million PBMCs was isolated per sample. Next came a second PCR, run for about 7 to 12 cycles, which used a sample-barcoded 5' primer along with a J-beta primer mix. Each cDNA molecule received a tag from a template-switch adaptor that had 12 random nucleotides. TCRdb reprocessed the 5' RACE reads with MiXCR, giving one entry per CDR3 protein. This repertoire shows around 1,100,000 distinct CDR3 sequences, under 40% found once; its top ten account for around 13%. The TCR originated in a young man in good health. The source material was blood.

The CDR3 nucleotides read TGCGCCAGCAGCCAAGAAATACCTCCCTACCCCTACGAGCAGTACTTC. It is translated as CASSQEIPPYPYEQYF. J is TRBJ2-7 and V is TRBV4-1; no reliable D call. The CDR3 contains 16 residues. Germline V lookup: CDR1 MGHRA, CDR2 YSYEKL. V was shortened by 0 bases and J by 2 bases, with 14 bases between the two germline ends.